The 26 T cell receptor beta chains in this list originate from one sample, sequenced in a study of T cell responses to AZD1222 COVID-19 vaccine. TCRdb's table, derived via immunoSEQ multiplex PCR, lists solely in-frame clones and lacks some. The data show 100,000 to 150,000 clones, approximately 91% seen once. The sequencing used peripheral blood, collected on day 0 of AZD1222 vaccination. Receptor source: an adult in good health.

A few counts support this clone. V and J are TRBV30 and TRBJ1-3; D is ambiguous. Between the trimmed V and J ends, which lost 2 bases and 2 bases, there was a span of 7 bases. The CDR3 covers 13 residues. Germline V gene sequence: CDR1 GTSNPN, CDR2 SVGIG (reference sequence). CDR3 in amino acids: CAWSRGPGNTIYF. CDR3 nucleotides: TGTGCCTGGAGTCGAGGCCCTGGAAACACCATATATTTT.

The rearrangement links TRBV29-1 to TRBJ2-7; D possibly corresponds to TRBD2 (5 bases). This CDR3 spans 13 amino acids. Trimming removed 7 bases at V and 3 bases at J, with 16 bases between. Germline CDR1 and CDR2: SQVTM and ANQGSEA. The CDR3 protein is CSGAWWEFYEQYF. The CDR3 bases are TGCAGCGGGGCCTGGTGGGAGTTCTACGAGCAGTACTTC.

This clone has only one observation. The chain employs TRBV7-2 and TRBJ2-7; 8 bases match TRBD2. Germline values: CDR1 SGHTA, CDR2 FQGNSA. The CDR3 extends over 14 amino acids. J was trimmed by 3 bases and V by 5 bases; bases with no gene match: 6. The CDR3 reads CASSPSGTSYEQYF. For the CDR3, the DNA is TGTGCCAGCAGCCCTTCAGGGACTAGCTACGAGCAGTACTTC. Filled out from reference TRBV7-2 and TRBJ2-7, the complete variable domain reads GAGVSQSPSNKVTEKGKDVELRCDPISGHTALYWYRQSLGQGLEFLIYFQGNSAPDKSGLPSDRFSAERTGGSVSTLTIQRTQQEDSAVYLCASSPSGTSYEQYFGPGTRLTVT.

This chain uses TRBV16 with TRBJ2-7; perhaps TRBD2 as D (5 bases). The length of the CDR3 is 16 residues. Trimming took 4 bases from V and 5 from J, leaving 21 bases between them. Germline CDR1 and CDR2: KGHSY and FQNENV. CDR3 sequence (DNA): TGTGCCAGCAGCCTAGGGAGTGAGCGGCTTTGGAACGAGCAGTACTTC. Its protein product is CASSLGSERLWNEQYF.

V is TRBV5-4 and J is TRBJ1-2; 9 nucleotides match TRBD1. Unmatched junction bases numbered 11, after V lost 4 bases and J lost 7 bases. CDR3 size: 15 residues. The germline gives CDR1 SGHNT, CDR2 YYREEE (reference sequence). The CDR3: CASSPRDREAAGYTF. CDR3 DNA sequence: TGTGCCAGCAGCCCACGGGACAGGGAGGCGGCTGGCTACACCTTC.

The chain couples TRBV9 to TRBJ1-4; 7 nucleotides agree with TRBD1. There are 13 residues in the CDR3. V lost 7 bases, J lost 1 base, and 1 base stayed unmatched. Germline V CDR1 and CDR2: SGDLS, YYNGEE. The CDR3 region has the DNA TGTGCCAGCGGGGACAGAACTAATGAAAAACTGTTTTTT. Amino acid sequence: CASGDRTNEKLFF.

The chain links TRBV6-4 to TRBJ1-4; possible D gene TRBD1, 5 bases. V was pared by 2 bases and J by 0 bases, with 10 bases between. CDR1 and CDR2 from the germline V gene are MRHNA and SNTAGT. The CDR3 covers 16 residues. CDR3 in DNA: TGTGCCAGCAGTGACACGATCAGGGCAACTAATGAAAAACTGTTTTTT. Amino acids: CASSDTIRATNEKLFF.

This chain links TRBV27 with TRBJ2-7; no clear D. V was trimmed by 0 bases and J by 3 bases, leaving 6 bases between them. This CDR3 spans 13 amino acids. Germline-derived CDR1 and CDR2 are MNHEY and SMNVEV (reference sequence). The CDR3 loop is CASSLSWDYEQYF. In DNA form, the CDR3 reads TGTGCCAGCAGTTTATCATGGGACTACGAGCAGTACTTC.

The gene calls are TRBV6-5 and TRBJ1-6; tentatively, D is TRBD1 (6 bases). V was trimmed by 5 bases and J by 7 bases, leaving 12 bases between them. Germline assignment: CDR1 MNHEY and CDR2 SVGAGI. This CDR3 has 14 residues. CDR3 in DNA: TGTGCCAGCAGTCCCGACAGGCTCAATTCACCCCTCCACTTT. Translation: CASSPDRLNSPLHF.

The CDR3: CASSYIGTDNEQFF. In DNA form, the CDR3 reads TGTGCCAGCAGCTATATCGGGACCGACAATGAGCAGTTCTTC. The chain couples TRBV6-5 to TRBJ2-1; D possibly matches TRBD1 or TRBD2 (5 bases each). Trimming stripped 6 bases from V and 5 bases from J, with 14 bases between. The CDR3 runs 14 residues. Germline CDR1 and CDR2: MNHEY and SVGAGI.

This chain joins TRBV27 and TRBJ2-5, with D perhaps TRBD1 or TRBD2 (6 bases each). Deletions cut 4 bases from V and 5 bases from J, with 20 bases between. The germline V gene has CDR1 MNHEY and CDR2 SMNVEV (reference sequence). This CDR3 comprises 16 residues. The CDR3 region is CASSSGEQGARETQYF. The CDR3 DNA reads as TGTGCCAGCAGTTCGGGGGAACAGGGCGCCAGGGAGACCCAGTACTTC.

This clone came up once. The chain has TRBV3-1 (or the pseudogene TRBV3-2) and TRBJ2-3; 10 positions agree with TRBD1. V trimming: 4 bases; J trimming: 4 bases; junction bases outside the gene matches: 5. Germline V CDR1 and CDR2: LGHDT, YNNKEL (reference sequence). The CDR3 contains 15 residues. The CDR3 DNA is TGTGCCAGCAGCCTTGGACAGGGGGGCCCAGATACGCAGTATTTT. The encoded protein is CASSLGQGGPDTQYF.

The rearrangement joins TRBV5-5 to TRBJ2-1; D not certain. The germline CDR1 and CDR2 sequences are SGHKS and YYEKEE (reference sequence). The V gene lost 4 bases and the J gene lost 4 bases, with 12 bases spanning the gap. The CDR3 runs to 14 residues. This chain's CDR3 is CASSPPPDYNEQFF. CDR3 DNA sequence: TGTGCCAGCAGCCCCCCGCCCGATTACAATGAGCAGTTCTTC.

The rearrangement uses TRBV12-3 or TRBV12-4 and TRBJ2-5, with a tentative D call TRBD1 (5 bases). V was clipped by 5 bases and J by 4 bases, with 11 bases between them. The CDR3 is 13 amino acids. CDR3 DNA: TGTGCCAGCAGTAACCAGGGAAGAGAGACCCAGTACTTC. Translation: CASSNQGRETQYF.

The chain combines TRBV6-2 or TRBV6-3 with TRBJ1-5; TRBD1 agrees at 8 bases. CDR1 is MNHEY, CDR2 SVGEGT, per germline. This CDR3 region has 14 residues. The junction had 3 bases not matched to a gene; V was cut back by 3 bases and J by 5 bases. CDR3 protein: CASSYTGGDQPQHF. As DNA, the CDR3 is TGTGCCAGCAGTTATACAGGGGGAGATCAGCCCCAGCATTTT.

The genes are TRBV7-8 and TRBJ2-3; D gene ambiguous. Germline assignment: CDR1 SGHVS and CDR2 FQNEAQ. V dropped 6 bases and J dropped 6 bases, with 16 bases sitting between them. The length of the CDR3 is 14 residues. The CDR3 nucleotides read TGTGCCAGCAGTTCGGACCAAAGGACCGATACGCAGTATTTT. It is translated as CASSSDQRTDTQYF. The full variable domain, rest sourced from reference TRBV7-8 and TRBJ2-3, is GAGVSQSPRYKVAKRGQDVALRCDPISGHVSLFWYQQALGQGPEFLTYFQNEAQLDKSGLPSDRFFAERPEGSVSTLKIQRTQQEDSAVYLCASSSDQRTDTQYFGPGTRLTVL.

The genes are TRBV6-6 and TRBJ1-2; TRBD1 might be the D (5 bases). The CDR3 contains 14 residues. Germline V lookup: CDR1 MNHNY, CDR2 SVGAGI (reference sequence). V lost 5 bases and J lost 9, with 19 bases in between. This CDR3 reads CASSRAGTLLSYTF. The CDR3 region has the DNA TGTGCCAGCAGTCGGGCAGGGACCCTCTTGAGCTACACCTTC.

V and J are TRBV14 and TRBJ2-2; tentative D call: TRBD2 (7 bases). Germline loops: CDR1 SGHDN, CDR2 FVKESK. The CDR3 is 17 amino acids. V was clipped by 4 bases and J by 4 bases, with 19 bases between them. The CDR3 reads CASSRLGGERGTGELFF. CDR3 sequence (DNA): TGTGCCAGCAGCCGCCTAGGGGGGGAGCGCGGCACCGGGGAGCTGTTTTTT.

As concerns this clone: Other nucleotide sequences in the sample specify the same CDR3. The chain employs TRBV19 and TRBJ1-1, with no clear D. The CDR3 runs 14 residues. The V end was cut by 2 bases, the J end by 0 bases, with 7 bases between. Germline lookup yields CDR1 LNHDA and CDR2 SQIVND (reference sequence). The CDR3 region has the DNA TGTGCCAGTAGTATAACTGGGATGAACACTGAAGCTTTCTTT. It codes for CASSITGMNTEAFF. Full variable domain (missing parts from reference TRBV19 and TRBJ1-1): DGGITQSPKYLFRKEGQNVTLSCEQNLNHDAMYWYRQDPGQGLRLIYYSQIVNDFQKGDIAEGYSVSREKKESFPLTVTSAQKNPTAFYLCASSITGMNTEAFFGQGTRLTVV.

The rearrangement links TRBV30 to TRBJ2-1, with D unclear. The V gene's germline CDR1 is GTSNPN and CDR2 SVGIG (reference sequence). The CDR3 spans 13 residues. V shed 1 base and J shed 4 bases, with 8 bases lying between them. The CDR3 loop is CAWSARRYNEQFF. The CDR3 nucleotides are TGTGCCTGGAGTGCCCGACGGTACAATGAGCAGTTCTTC.

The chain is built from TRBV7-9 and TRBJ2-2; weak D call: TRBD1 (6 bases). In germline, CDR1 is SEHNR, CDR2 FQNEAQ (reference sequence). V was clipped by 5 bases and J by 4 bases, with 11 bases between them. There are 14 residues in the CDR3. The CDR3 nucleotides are TGTGCCAGCAGCGCGTCCAGGGGCACCGGGGAGCTGTTTTTT. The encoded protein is CASSASRGTGELFF.

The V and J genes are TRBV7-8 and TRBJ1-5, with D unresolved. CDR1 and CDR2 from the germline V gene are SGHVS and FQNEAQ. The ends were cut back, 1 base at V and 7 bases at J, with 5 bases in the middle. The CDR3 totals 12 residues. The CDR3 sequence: CASSLEPQPQHF. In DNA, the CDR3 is TGTGCCAGCAGCTTAGAGCCCCAGCCCCAGCATTTT. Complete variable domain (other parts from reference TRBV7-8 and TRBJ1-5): GAGVSQSPRYKVAKRGQDVALRCDPISGHVSLFWYQQALGQGPEFLTYFQNEAQLDKSGLPSDRFFAERPEGSVSTLKIQRTQQEDSAVYLCASSLEPQPQHFGDGTRLSIL.

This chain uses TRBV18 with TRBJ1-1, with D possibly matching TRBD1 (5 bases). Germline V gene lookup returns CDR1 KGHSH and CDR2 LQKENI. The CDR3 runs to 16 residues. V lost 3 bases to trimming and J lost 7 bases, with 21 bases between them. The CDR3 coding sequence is TGTGCCAGCTCACCGGAGAGACAGACCCAAACCCTTGAAGCTTTCTTT. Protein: CASSPERQTQTLEAFF.

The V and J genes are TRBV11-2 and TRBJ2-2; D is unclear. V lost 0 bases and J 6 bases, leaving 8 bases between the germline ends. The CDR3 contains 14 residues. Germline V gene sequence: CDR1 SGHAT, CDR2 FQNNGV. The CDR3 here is CASSLEAGPGELFF. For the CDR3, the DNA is TGTGCCAGCAGCTTAGAGGCAGGACCCGGGGAGCTGTTTTTT.

The CDR3: CASSLEGRADTEAFF. DNA for the CDR3: TGCGCCAGCAGCTTGGAAGGGAGAGCGGACACTGAAGCTTTCTTT. V gene TRBV5-1 combines with J gene TRBJ1-1; D not certain. Germline CDR1 SGHRS, CDR2 YFSETQ. The CDR3 contains 15 residues. Trimming shortened V by 0 bases and J by 3 bases, and 12 bases separated the two germline ends.

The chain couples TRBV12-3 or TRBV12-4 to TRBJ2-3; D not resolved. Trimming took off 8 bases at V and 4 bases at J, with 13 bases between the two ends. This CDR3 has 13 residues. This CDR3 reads CASGRSSADTQYF. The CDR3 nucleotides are TGTGCCAGCGGGCGATCTTCCGCAGATACGCAGTATTTT.